This T cell receptor beta chain was identified in a study of blood T cell repertoires in COVID-19. Study context: In each case, the material was cDNA or gDNA derived from T cells, B-cell-depleted T cells, or PBMCs.

The table came from immunoSEQ multiplex PCR; TCRdb's copy has only in-frame clones and leaves some out. Of 160,000 or so clones in the sample, approximately 86% were seen once. The source is a woman in her sixties or seventies with acute or convalescent COVID-19. Specimen: peripheral blood.

The CDR3 region is CASSQEGQGGQPQHF. DNA for the CDR3: TGCGCCAGCAGCCAAGAGGGGCAGGGGGGTCAGCCCCAGCATTTT. V is TRBV4-1 and J is TRBJ1-5; 7 bases align to TRBD1. The CDR3 has 15 residues. Germline V gene data show CDR1 as MGHRA and CDR2 as YSYEKL. V was pared by 0 bases and J by 6 bases, with 5 bases of the junction left unmatched.